This T cell receptor beta chain was sequenced for a study of T cells in Graves' hyperthyroidism and ophthalmopathy. Study results and caveats: Most thyroid-expanded clonotypes above 0.001 were also found in blood.

The junction had 2 bases not matched to a gene; V was cut back by 1 base and J by 3 bases. CDR3 length: 14 residues. Germline lookup yields CDR1 DFQATT and CDR2 SNEGSKA (reference sequence). Only a few counts were recorded for this clonotype. Its antigen is unknown. Authors of the study amplified TCR beta CDR3 regions from RNA transcripts. A set of HTBI primers served as the primers for a first-round RT-PCR of the TCR CDR3. Each CDR3 protein is one row after TCRdb ran MiXCR on the multiplex PCR reads. The sample includes 500,000 or so distinct CDR3 sequences, 17% of them seen just once. Under 3 months was the duration of disease in ophthalmopathy patients, who also had a Clinical Activity Score of at least 3 and a NOSPECS grade of at least 4. A patient was excluded if there was uncontrolled infection, other autoimmune disease, pregnancy or lactation. Fresh 10 ml peripheral blood yielded PBMCs.

The J gene is TRBJ1-4, the V gene TRBV20-1, with 7 bases identical to TRBD1. What was sequenced was blood. The sequence came from a woman between 18 and 29 years old with Graves' ophthalmopathy. The CDR3 sequence is CSARGDRPNEKLFF. DNA for the CDR3: TGCAGTGCTAGAGGGGACAGACCTAATGAAAAACTGTTTTTT.